This TCR beta chain is from a study of T cell responses to AZD1222 COVID-19 vaccine (dated by TCRdb to about 2021). Context from the whole study: A total of around 240 trial participants underwent TCR sequencing, of whom under 220 had received two doses of AZD1222 and some 25 had received two doses of the MenACWY control vaccine. Trial participants were enrolled by age into subgroups of 18-55, 56-69 and 70-plus years, and 148, 28 and 57 TCR-sequenced participants, respectively, were included in these subgroups. Findings and caveats that apply to the study as a whole: After two AZD1222 doses, spike-specific TCR breadth and depth were significantly higher than at day 0 and than in MenACWY recipients. Vaccine-associated CD4 TCRs spanned the whole spike protein, with dominant responses in regions 160-218 and 743-854. No day 14 peak-response samples were available, so repertoires were characterized only after the peak T cell response. Conclusions about previously exposed vaccinees were limited because only a handful of AZD1222 recipients were SARS-CoV-2 seropositive at baseline. Most participants were white British and females outnumbered males, and the authors suggested that clonal diversity may have been underestimated. In the small 56-69-year group, the increase in depth fell short of significance, most likely because of low power. Reportedly, close to half of the unique spike-specific TCRs recognized epitopes lying outside the regions that are mutated in the B.1.351 and B.1.1.7 variants.

The CDR3 regions of human TCRbeta chains were subjected to immunosequencing. The authors' pipeline ran thus. Repertoire TCRs were checked for matches against a reference library of SARS-CoV-2-specific TCRs that had been generated using the MIRA antigen-specificity platform. Breadth was defined as the fraction of unique TCRs that were SARS-CoV-2-associated. Depth was defined as the fraction of total T cells that were SARS-CoV-2-associated. Using the MIRA data, every spike-specific TCR was mapped to the spike region that the TCR reacted to and assigned to either a CD4 or a CD8 class. Log10-transformed breadth and depth values were compared by one-way ANOVA with Sidak's multiple comparisons tests. TCRdb provides this immuneACCESS table in a form limited to in-frame rearrangements. Some clones are lacking; in checked studies, under half of them reflect an unresolved V gene, and why the rest are absent is not known. V, J and clone size reflect that table, while D and trimming were determined from the DNA. The sample records approximately 200,000 clones, roughly 94% of which are singletons. The ten largest clones take up approximately 1.5% of the sample.

The CDR3 measures 14 amino acids from cysteine to phenylalanine. Only CDR3 DNA remains: 42 bases, in frame from the first base. The V and J ends are trimmed by 3 bases and 9 bases, leaving 16 bases between them. From the germline V gene, CDR1 is SGHRS and CDR2 is YFSETQ. This specimen's time point label, interpreted: about 28 days (+/-7) after the second vaccine dose. The treatment or condition label, as the study defines it: meningococcal conjugate vaccine given as trial control. Vaccinee samples came from UK trials COV001 and COV002, including a single-blind randomized controlled phase 2/3 trial of AZD1222 (ChAdOx1 nCoV-19) in healthy adults. For TCRbeta chain sequencing, PBMC samples were collected from trial participants at day 0 and at day 28 after the second dose. This clone came up once. Its target antigen remains unknown. Within one base of it there is no much larger clone, and no base qualities were kept.

Here the sequenced sample was peripheral blood, taken 28 days after the second dose of the MenACWY control vaccine. The rearrangement combines TRBV5-1 with TRBJ2-1; the D segment is perhaps TRBD1 or TRBD2, each sharing 6 matched bases. The receptor was derived from an adult who received the MenACWY meningococcal vaccine as a control. The DNA reads as follows: TGCGCCAGCAGCTACCCGGGGGCAGGGACTGAGCAGTTCTTC. It codes for CASSYPGAGTEQFF.